This paragraph covers one T cell receptor (beta chain) sequence. The antigen is not known. V dropped 5 bases and J dropped 7 bases, with 23 bases sitting between them. The CDR3 totals 15 residues. Per germline, CDR1 DFQATT and CDR2 SNEGSKA (reference sequence). The data were obtained in a study of T-cell memory formation after mild COVID-19. Background on the study: There were largely donor-specific TCR clusters. Study-level results: Day 15 to 85 contracting clones showed balanced CD4/CD8; later expanders leaned CD4+. Cross-reactive memory appears to have joined, as suggested by some responding clones showing up in pre-infection memory. Clones from the second wave (peaking day 37) had unconfirmed SARS-CoV-2 specificity.

TCRdb redid the calling of the 5' RACE reads with MiXCR, one entry per CDR3 protein. Among around 370,000 distinct CDR3 sequences, 20% to 25% were seen once, and the ten largest hold approximately 13%. The V and J genes are TRBV20-1 and TRBJ1-1, with D perhaps TRBD1 (6 bases). The sequenced sample was PBMCs or a T cell subset sorted from them (not recorded which). The sequence was obtained from an adult woman who had mild COVID-19 (a few samples of this study predate the infection). Cell type and time point are not known. In DNA form, the CDR3 reads TGCAGTGCTCGCGAAGCGGCTGACAGGAGCTATGAAGCTTTCTTT. Protein product: CSAREAADRSYEAFF.